This T cell receptor (beta chain) derives from a study of blood T cell repertoires in COVID-19. About the research overall: Acute and convalescent COVID-19 samples came from the United States, Italy and Spain. PBMCs, B-cell-depleted T cells, or T cells provided the cDNA or gDNA that made up the material.

CDR3 length: 18 amino acids. Germline values: CDR1 LNHNV, CDR2 YYDKDF (reference sequence). V was shortened by 0 bases and J by 1 base, with 18 bases between the two germline ends. How the authors handled the data: Researchers report that nucleated cell counts were estimated from reference gene primer amplification. The method was immunoSEQ multiplex PCR; TCRdb's version includes in-frame clones alone and lacks a portion of them. V, J and clone size reflect that table, while D and trimming were determined from the DNA. The data show hundreds of thousands of clones, approximately 89% seen once. The age range of participants was about 18 to 100 years, with residence in roughly 25 US areas.

This sequence originates from a woman aged 25 to 39 with acute COVID-19. The source material was PBMCs or T cells enriched from blood (not recorded which). V gene TRBV15 combines with J gene TRBJ1-1; D remains ambiguous. This chain's CDR3 is CATSREGGLAKGNTEAFF. The CDR3 DNA is TGTGCCACCAGCAGAGAGGGAGGGTTAGCTAAGGGGAACACTGAAGCTTTCTTT.